These 5 T cell receptor beta chains share one sample of origin, sequenced in a study of cytomegalovirus exposure and HLA in healthy donors. The PCR had 60 Vbeta and 13 Jbeta primers. Libraries were prepared by immunoSEQ multiplex PCR; TCRdb keeps only in-frame clonotypes and omits some of them. The sample has approximately 100,000 clones; around four fifths are singletons. The sample comprised PBMCs. These receptors all come from a man aged 50 or older in good health and CMV-seronegative.

V and J are TRBV7-8 and TRBJ1-2; unclear D gene. Germline V gives CDR1 SGHVS, CDR2 FQNEAQ. V shed 5 bases and J shed 6 bases, with 19 bases lying between them. CDR3 length: 15 residues. This CDR3 is CASSPLPETGDGYTF. The DNA of the CDR3 is TGTGCCAGCAGCCCTCTACCGGAGACCGGGGATGGCTACACCTTC.

This clone was counted a few times. The chain is built from TRBV29-1 and TRBJ1-1; 7 bases are a match to TRBD1. Germline lookup yields CDR1 SQVTM and CDR2 ANQGSEA. This CDR3 has 12 residues. V gave up 7 bases and J gave up 1 base; unmatched junction bases: 3. As DNA, the CDR3 is TGCAGCGCTGAGGGGGCGAACACTGAAGCTTTCTTT. Its translation is CSAEGANTEAFF. The variable domain in full, completed from reference TRBV29-1 and TRBJ1-1, reads SAVISQKPSRDICQRGTSLTIQCQVDSQVTMMFWYRQQPGQSLTLIATANQGSEATYESGFVIDKFPISRPNLTFSTLTVSNMSPEDSSIYLCSAEGANTEAFFGQGTRLTVV.

The J gene is TRBJ1-4, the V gene TRBV29-1; a possible D gene is TRBD1 (6 bases). This CDR3 has 14 amino acids. The ends were cut back, 4 bases at V and 2 bases at J, with 11 bases in the middle. CDR1 is SQVTM and CDR2 is ANQGSEA in the germline V gene. As DNA, the CDR3 is TGCAGCGTTGCAACAGGGAACACTAATGAAAAACTGTTTTTT. This sequence encodes CSVATGNTNEKLFF.

The rearrangement uses TRBV27 and TRBJ2-7; D gene ambiguous. The CDR3 runs 13 residues. The V end was cut by 3 bases, the J end by 2 bases, with 8 bases between. Germline-derived CDR1 and CDR2 are MNHEY and SMNVEV (reference sequence). CDR3 loop: CASSFAGAYEQYF. CDR3 DNA sequence: TGTGCCAGCAGTTTTGCCGGAGCCTACGAGCAGTACTTC.

This chain uses TRBV6-1 with TRBJ2-1; TRBD2 is a possible D gene (7 bases). With 1 base removed from V and 4 bases from J, the gap between germline ends came to 11 bases. Per the germline V gene, CDR1 is MNHNS and CDR2 is SASEGT. This CDR3 has 15 residues. This chain's CDR3 is CASSEGRGGYNEQFF. The CDR3 DNA is TGTGCCAGCAGTGAAGGTAGGGGGGGATACAATGAGCAGTTCTTC.